This is a list of T cell receptor beta chains from one sample in a study of CD8+CD57+ T cells in acquired aplastic anemia. Via MiXCR, TCRdb re-called the reads, giving one row per CDR3 protein. The repertoire holds around 210,000 distinct CDR3 sequences, less than 75% seen once, with 58% in the top ten. The sequencing input was sorted CD4+, CD8+, or CD8+CD57+ T cells (not recorded which) from PBMCs. The receptors were sampled from a human donor with aplastic anemia. Both conserved end residues are part of each CDR3. D genes are given only for firm matches. A row's size may be missing; if present it is once, few, many or a size class.

V	J	size	D	CDR3	DNA
TRBV5-1	TRBJ2-2	NA	TRBD2	CASSGRLAENTGELFF	TGCGCCAGCAGCGGAAGACTAGCGGAGAACACCGGGGAGCTGTTTTTT
TRBV6-4	TRBJ2-7	NA	NA	CASSFRHRTYEQYF	TGTGCCAGCAGTTTTAGGCACCGTACCTACGAGCAGTACTTC
TRBV7-8	TRBJ2-3	NA	NA	CASLKGRGRGDTQYF	TGTGCCAGCCTAAAGGGGCGGGGGCGTGGAGATACGCAGTATTTT
TRBV7-9	TRBJ1-1	NA	NA	CASSLDGPWTTEAFF	TGTGCCAGCAGCTTGGACGGGCCATGGACCACTGAAGCTTTCTTT
TRBV19	TRBJ2-3	NA	TRBD1	CASSAGTDTDTQYF	TGTGCCAGTAGTGCAGGGACAGACACAGATACGCAGTATTTT
TRBV10-3	TRBJ1-2	NA	NA	CATQDSLYGYTF	TGTGCCACCCAAGACAGCCTCTATGGCTACACCTTC
TRBV20-1	TRBJ1-2	NA	NA	CSAKALGGSDGYTF	TGCAGTGCTAAGGCCCTGGGGGGGAGCGATGGCTACACCTTC
TRBV6-5	TRBJ2-1	NA	NA	CASSYLGQSYNEQFF	TGTGCCAGCAGTTACTTAGGACAGTCATACAATGAGCAGTTCTTC
TRBV19	TRBJ2-7	NA	TRBD1	CASSMGTGVYEQYF	TGTGCCAGTAGTATGGGGACAGGGGTCTACGAGCAGTACTTC
TRBV7-2	TRBJ2-6	NA	NA	CASTSERSGANVLTF	TGTGCCAGCACCTCGGAACGCTCTGGGGCCAACGTCCTGACTTTC
TRBV7-9	TRBJ2-7	NA	TRBD1	CASTHLGTGRDEQYF	TGTGCCAGCACCCATCTAGGGACAGGGCGCGACGAGCAGTACTTC
TRBV20-1	TRBJ2-7	NA	NA	CSAIPGDRVNEQYF	TGCAGTGCTATTCCGGGAGACAGGGTGAACGAGCAGTACTTC
TRBV15	TRBJ1-6	NA	NA	CATSRDPSGRGSPLHF	TGTGCCACCAGCAGAGATCCTTCAGGGAGAGGTTCACCCCTCCACTTT
TRBV9	TRBJ2-1	once	NA	CASSVGEEGEQFF	TGTGCCAGCAGCGTAGGAGAGGAGGGGGAGCAGTTCTTC
TRBV19	TRBJ1-1	NA	NA	CASSRQENTEAFF	TGTGCCAGTAGTAGACAGGAGAACACTGAAGCTTTCTTT
TRBV29-1	TRBJ2-7	NA	NA	CSVCAASLEQYF	TGCAGCGTTTGCGCGGCTAGCTTGGAGCAGTACTTC
TRBV14	TRBJ1-5	NA	NA	CASSQGFSQPQHF	TGTGCCAGCAGCCAAGGTTTCAGCCAGCCCCAGCATTTT
TRBV20-1	TRBJ2-7	NA	TRBD1	CSARASVVDRGTEAYEQYF	TGCAGTGCTAGAGCCAGCGTTGTGGACAGGGGGACAGAGGCCTACGAGCAGTACTTC
TRBV19	TRBJ2-3	once	NA	CASSIVQASTDTQYF	TGTGCCAGTAGTATAGTTCAGGCAAGCACAGATACGCAGTATTTT
TRBV20-1	TRBJ2-6	NA	NA	CSAPSSGANVLTF	TGCAGTGCGCCCAGCTCTGGGGCCAACGTCCTGACTTTC
TRBV19	TRBJ1-1	NA	NA	CASTIRKESEAFF	TGTGCCAGTACAATCCGCAAAGAATCCGAAGCTTTCTTT
TRBV7-8	TRBJ1-3	once	TRBD1	CASSQNRGRGSTIYF	TGTGCCAGCAGCCAAAACAGGGGGCGAGGAAGCACCATATATTTT
TRBV5-6	TRBJ2-7	once	TRBD2	CASSLSGGHEQYF	TGCGCCAGCAGTCTTAGCGGGGGCCACGAGCAGTACTTC
TRBV6-5	TRBJ2-7	few	TRBD1	CASRDRDRYEQYF	TGTGCCAGCAGGGACAGGGATCGGTACGAGCAGTACTTC